These 30 T cell receptor beta chains originate from one sample sequenced in a study of T cell repertoires in cytomegalovirus infection (dated by TCRdb to about 2019). TCRdb lists the instrument as Illumina HiSeq 1500. TCRdb trimmed public reads at Q25 via fastp, called clones via MiXCR and kept in-frame beta chains. Under each unique CDR3 protein, matching rows form one entry showing the most common genes and DNA. The sample table shows 200,000 to 300,000 distinct CDR3 sequences, and approximately 7% are seen once. The ten most abundant clones make up about 6.3% of the sample. Material: PBMCs. The receptors originated from a human donor in good health (CMV status not recorded). Some clones in this sample may be carry-over from other donors' samples.

This clonotype is medium-sized in the sample. The chain couples TRBV7-2 to TRBJ1-1, with 7 bases fitting TRBD1. Trimming took 5 bases from V and 2 from J; bases not matched to a gene: 8. The CDR3 is 15 residues long. Germline CDR1 is SGHTA and CDR2 is FQGNSA. CDR3 loop: CASSKLGGSNTEAFF. The CDR3 DNA reads as TGTGCCAGCAGCAAACTAGGGGGCTCTAACACTGAAGCTTTCTTT.

The gene calls are TRBV29-1 and TRBJ2-7, with TRBD1 as a possible D gene (6 bases). Per the germline V gene, CDR1 is SQVTM and CDR2 is ANQGSEA. The CDR3 is made up of 14 amino acids. Trimming left V 5 bases short and J 0 bases short, with 14 bases between. The CDR3 DNA sequence: TGCAGCGTTACCGGACAGCCGATCTCCTACGAGCAGTACTTC. It translates to CSVTGQPISYEQYF.

This clonotype was observed at least ten times. This chain uses TRBV11-2 with TRBJ1-1; TRBD1 agrees at 9 bases. Trimming cost V 5 bases and J 5 bases; bases outside gene matches: 9. The germline CDR1 and CDR2 sequences are SGHAT and FQNNGV. The CDR3 extends over 15 amino acids. The CDR3 loop reads CASSDQDRGRTEAFF. The DNA for the CDR3 is TGTGCCAGCAGCGACCAGGACAGGGGTCGAACTGAAGCTTTCTTT.

This chain connects TRBV20-1 to TRBJ2-5, with TRBD2 matching over 7 bases. The CDR3 has 13 residues. Trimming removed 1 base from V and 4 bases from J; junction bases left unmatched: 3. Germline V gives CDR1 DFQATT, CDR2 SNEGSKA (reference sequence). CDR3 residues: CSARGAGVETQYF. In DNA form, the CDR3 reads TGCAGTGCTAGAGGGGCGGGGGTAGAGACCCAGTACTTC.

At least ten counts were recorded for this clonotype. The chain employs TRBV27 and TRBJ1-6; D gene unclear. This CDR3 has 15 residues. Germline CDR1 is MNHEY and CDR2 is SMNVEV (reference sequence). Trimming removed 6 bases at V and 0 bases at J, with 9 bases between. The CDR3 sequence is CASRGPVSYNSPLHF. The CDR3 DNA sequence: TGTGCCAGCAGAGGACCCGTCTCCTATAATTCACCCCTCCACTTT.

This clonotype was seen at least ten times. This rearrangement joins TRBV7-2 to TRBJ1-5; no clear D gene. Germline V gives CDR1 SGHTA, CDR2 FQGNSA. This CDR3 has 14 residues. V lost 3 bases and J lost 5, with 11 bases in between. The CDR3 DNA reads TGTGCCAGCAGCTTGAGAATTATGGATCAGCCCCAGCATTTT. Its protein is CASSLRIMDQPQHF.

This clonotype was counted many times. This chain uses TRBV5-4 with TRBJ2-1; the D gene could be TRBD1 or TRBD2 (5 bases each). CDR1 is SGHNT, CDR2 YYREEE, per germline (reference sequence). This CDR3 contains 14 residues. The V gene lost 4 bases and the J gene lost 9 bases, with 17 bases spanning the gap. CDR3: CASSGGDYSPEQFF. DNA for the CDR3: TGTGCCAGCAGCGGGGGTGACTACTCGCCTGAGCAGTTCTTC.

This clonotype occurred a few times. The V gene is TRBV5-1, the J gene TRBJ2-1, with 11 bases aligning to TRBD2. CDR3 length equals 14 residues. Unmatched junction bases numbered 4, after V lost 5 bases and J lost 6 bases. Germline CDR1 is SGHRS and CDR2 is YFSETQ. CDR3 residues: CASSSGGASNEQFF. The CDR3 DNA reads TGCGCCAGCAGTAGCGGGGGGGCTTCCAATGAGCAGTTCTTC.

This rearrangement joins TRBV27 to TRBJ2-7, with D possibly being TRBD1 (6 bases). With 6 bases removed from V and 7 bases from J, the gap between germline ends came to 10 bases. The CDR3 totals 11 residues. CDR1 and CDR2 (germline): MNHEY, SMNVEV (reference sequence). Written as DNA, the CDR3 is TGTGCCAGCAGCTTCCAGGGGGAGCAGTACTTC. Residues: CASSFQGEQYF.

There are many counts of this clonotype. The rearrangement uses TRBV7-2 and TRBJ2-2; tentatively, D is TRBD1 or TRBD2 (6 bases each). Trimming left V 5 bases short and J 0 bases short, with 16 bases between. Germline values: CDR1 SGHTA, CDR2 FQGNSA. The CDR3 is 17 residues long. The CDR3 region is CASSRRGGQSNTGELFF. CDR3 bases: TGTGCCAGCAGCCGCCGGGGAGGACAGTCGAACACCGGGGAGCTGTTTTTT.

This clonotype was seen ten or more times. V usage is TRBV7-2 and J usage is TRBJ2-3, with D perhaps being TRBD1 or TRBD2 (6 bases each). V lost 5 bases to trimming and J lost 4 bases, with 16 bases between them. The length of the CDR3 is 15 residues. From germline, CDR1 is SGHTA and CDR2 FQGNSA. The CDR3 is CASSPFRGGPDTQYF. CDR3 coding DNA: TGTGCCAGCAGCCCCTTTAGAGGGGGGCCAGATACGCAGTATTTT.

This clonotype has a count of ten or more. The chain uses TRBV2 and TRBJ1-1; D remains unclear. V lost 1 base, J lost 2 bases, and 5 bases lay in between. The CDR3 loop spans 13 amino acids. Germline lookup yields CDR1 SNHLY and CDR2 FYNNEI. CDR3 nucleotide sequence: TGTGCCAGCAGTGAAGACACCAACACTGAAGCTTTCTTT. It encodes CASSEDTNTEAFF. Filled out from reference TRBV2 and TRBJ1-1, the complete variable domain reads EPEVTQTPSHQVTQMGQEVILRCVPISNHLYFYWYRQILGQKVEFLVSFYNNEISEKSEIFDDQFSVERPDGSNFTLKIRSTKLEDSAMYFCASSEDTNTEAFFGQGTRLTVV.

This clonotype was seen a handful of times. The J gene is TRBJ1-4, the V gene TRBV18, with D maybe TRBD1 (6 bases). CDR1 and CDR2 (germline): KGHSH, LQKENI. This CDR3 region has 16 residues. With 1 base removed from V and 8 bases from J, the gap between germline ends came to 17 bases. The CDR3 region is CASSPLGEGEMEKLFF. The CDR3 DNA sequence: TGTGCCAGCTCACCACTAGGAGAGGGGGAAATGGAAAAACTGTTTTTT.

Ten or more counts support this clonotype. The rearrangement uses TRBV11-2 and TRBJ2-1; 8 bases fit TRBD1. V dropped 4 bases and J dropped 3; count of bases not matched to a gene: 2. There are 14 residues in the CDR3. Looked up from germline, CDR1 is SGHAT and CDR2 is FQNNGV. Here the CDR3 DNA reads TGTGCCAGCAGCTACAGGGGGAACTACAATGAGCAGTTCTTC. This gives the protein CASSYRGNYNEQFF. The full variable domain, in which reference TRBV11-2 and TRBJ2-1 provide the parts outside the CDR3, is EAGVAQSPRYKIIEKRQSVAFWCNPISGHATLYWYQQILGQGPKLLIQFQNNGVVDDSQLPKDRFSAERLKGVDSTLKIQPAKLEDSAVYLCASSYRGNYNEQFFGPGTRLTVL.

This clonotype was found many times. The V call is TRBV7-9, the J call TRBJ2-7; tentatively, D is TRBD1 or TRBD2 (5 bases each). The CDR3 spans 9 residues. V lost 10 bases and J lost 9, with 10 bases in between. Germline values: CDR1 SEHNR, CDR2 FQNEAQ (reference sequence). Here the CDR3 reads CAIGTRQYF. As DNA, the CDR3 is TGTGCCATCGGGACGAGGCAGTACTTC. The entire variable domain, with the rest obtained from reference TRBV7-9 and TRBJ2-7, is as follows: DTGVSQNPRHKITKRGQNVTFRCDPISEHNRLYWYRQTLGQGPEFLTYFQNEAQLEKSRLLSDRFSAERPKGSFSTLEIQRTEQGDSAMYLCAIGTRQYFGPGTRLTVT.

In this sample, this clonotype turned up many times. The gene calls are TRBV7-9 and TRBJ2-3; tentatively, D is TRBD1 (6 bases). CDR3 size: 15 residues. With 4 bases removed from V and 5 bases from J, the gap between germline ends came to 16 bases. The germline V gene has CDR1 SEHNR and CDR2 FQNEAQ (reference sequence). CDR3 nucleotides: TGTGCCAGCAGCTCTACCGACAGGCGAGGAGATACGCAGTATTTT. Protein: CASSSTDRRGDTQYF.

This chain connects TRBV29-1 to TRBJ2-2; either TRBD1 or TRBD2 may fit D (7 bases each). The CDR3 spans 11 residues. Trimming removed 7 bases from V and 13 bases from J, with 16 bases in between. CDR1 is SQVTM and CDR2 is ANQGSEA in the germline V gene. CDR3 DNA: TGCAGCGGGGGGGGACAGACCGGGCTGTTTTTT. It encodes CSGGGQTGLFF.

This clonotype appeared many times. This chain uses TRBV7-3 with TRBJ2-5, with 10 bases identical to TRBD2. The trim removed 5 bases at V and 1 base at J, leaving 4 bases unmatched. Germline assignment: CDR1 SGHTA and CDR2 FQGTGA. The CDR3 loop spans 15 amino acids. CDR3 sequence (DNA): TGTGCCAGCAGCCCCTCTAGCGGGGGCCAAGAGACCCAGTACTTC. It encodes CASSPSSGGQETQYF.

This clonotype was found many times. The chain uses TRBV7-2 and TRBJ2-7; a weak D match, TRBD1 (6 bases). CDR3 length equals 12 residues. Germline CDR1 reads SGHTA; CDR2 reads FQGNSA. Between the trimmed V and J ends, which lost 1 base and 5 bases, there was a span of 6 bases. Written as DNA, the CDR3 is TGTGCCAGCAGCTTAGAGGGGGACGAGCAGTACTTC. This translates into CASSLEGDEQYF.

The sample holds many counts of this clonotype. V is TRBV12-5 and J is TRBJ2-2; D ambiguous. Trimming pared 2 bases from V and 3 bases from J, leaving 1 base between. Per germline, CDR1 LGHNT and CDR2 FRNRAP. This CDR3 comprises 12 residues. The CDR3 bases are TGTGCTAGTGGTTTGTACACCGGGGAGCTGTTTTTT. As protein: CASGLYTGELFF.

Many counts were recorded for this clonotype. This chain uses TRBV10-3 with TRBJ1-2; D uncertain. V lost 6 bases, J lost 1 base, and 15 bases lay in between. In germline, CDR1 is ENHRY, CDR2 SYGVKD. The CDR3 runs to 15 residues. CDR3: CAIRDGRTDNYGYTF. The CDR3 bases are TGTGCCATCAGGGATGGACGGACGGATAACTATGGCTACACCTTC.

This clonotype was observed many times. The rearrangement joins TRBV19 to TRBJ2-1, with 9 bases that match TRBD2. The germline CDR1 and CDR2 sequences are LNHDA and SQIVND (reference sequence). Trimming at V came to 2 bases and at J to 8 bases, leaving 4 bases not matched to a gene. This CDR3 contains 14 residues. In nucleotides, the CDR3 is TGTGCCAGTAGTATAAGACGGACTAGCGATGAGCAGTTCTTC. Protein sequence: CASSIRRTSDEQFF.

This clonotype was counted at least ten times. The CDR3 bases are TGTGCCAGCAGCCAGCCGGGACAGCATAACTATGGCTACACCTTC. Protein sequence: CASSQPGQHNYGYTF. V gene TRBV7-9 combines with J gene TRBJ1-2; 7 bases align to TRBD1. V shed 5 bases, J shed 1 base, and the junction held 7 bases outside the gene matches. CDR1 is SEHNR and CDR2 is FQNEAQ in the germline V gene (reference sequence). The CDR3 extends over 15 amino acids.

This clonotype was observed many times. V usage is TRBV7-2 and J usage is TRBJ2-1, with 9 bases aligning to TRBD2. Looked up from germline, CDR1 is SGHTA and CDR2 is FQGNSA. The length of the CDR3 is 15 residues. With V trimmed by 1 base and J by 4 bases, 2 bases remained unmatched. CDR3 sequence (DNA): TGTGCCAGCAGCTTAGGAGCGGGGGGATACAATGAGCAGTTCTTC. Residues: CASSLGAGGYNEQFF.

This clonotype was counted at least ten times. The chain joins TRBV19 to TRBJ2-1; D unclear. The CDR3 covers 14 residues. CDR1 LNHDA and CDR2 SQIVND come from the germline V gene (reference sequence). V lost 5 bases, J lost 0 bases, and 8 bases lay in between. CDR3 amino acids: CASSGQSSYNEQFF. For the CDR3, the DNA is TGTGCCAGTAGTGGGCAGAGCTCCTACAATGAGCAGTTCTTC.

This clonotype was picked up many times. The chain is built from TRBV6-1 and TRBJ1-5; 7 bases agree with TRBD1. The CDR3 loop spans 14 amino acids. CDR1 and CDR2 (germline): MNHNS, SASEGT. V dropped 10 bases and J dropped 5; count of bases not matched to a gene: 11. The CDR3 nucleotides read TGTGCCACCCGCCGGGACAGACTTCATCAGCCCCAGCATTTT. Its protein is CATRRDRLHQPQHF.

At least ten counts were recorded for this clonotype. The gene calls are TRBV14 and TRBJ2-1; D might be TRBD1 or TRBD2, each matching 5 bases. This CDR3 contains 17 residues. Germline loops: CDR1 SGHDN, CDR2 FVKESK. V lost 0 bases to trimming and J lost 9 bases, with 21 bases between them. In DNA, the CDR3 is TGTGCCAGCAGCCAAGAGGGTGGGACCCTTAGGGTAGGTGAGCAGTTCTTC. Its protein product is CASSQEGGTLRVGEQFF.

This clonotype was seen ten or more times. The V and J genes are TRBV18 and TRBJ2-1; D gene ambiguous. Germline V gene sequence: CDR1 KGHSH, CDR2 LQKENI. The CDR3 totals 15 residues. V was clipped by 3 bases and J by 6 bases, with 15 bases between them. CDR3 protein: CASSPQVTVINEQFF. Written as DNA, the CDR3 is TGTGCCAGCTCACCTCAAGTTACAGTGATCAATGAGCAGTTCTTC.

This clonotype was counted ten times or more. The V call is TRBV7-2, the J call TRBJ2-1, with D perhaps TRBD1 or TRBD2 (6 bases each). Germline CDR1 SGHTA, CDR2 FQGNSA. Trimming pared 5 bases from V and 10 bases from J, leaving 12 bases between. This CDR3 has 12 amino acids. The CDR3 spells CASSPRGLEQFF. In DNA form, the CDR3 reads TGTGCCAGCAGCCCCCGGGGGCTAGAGCAGTTCTTC. The full variable domain, its missing parts supplied by reference TRBV7-2 and TRBJ2-1, is GAGVSQSPSNKVTEKGKDVELRCDPISGHTALYWYRQSLGQGLEFLIYFQGNSAPDKSGLPSDRFSAERTGGSVSTLTIQRTQQEDSAVYLCASSPRGLEQFFGPGTRLTVL.

Ten or more counts support this clonotype. This chain uses TRBV12-5 with TRBJ1-2, with a tentative D call TRBD1 (6 bases). The CDR3 is 13 amino acids. V was trimmed by 6 bases and J by 3 bases, leaving 11 bases between them. Germline V gene lookup returns CDR1 LGHNT and CDR2 FRNRAP. This CDR3 is CASGQTGHYGYTF. The CDR3 nucleotides read TGTGCTAGTGGGCAGACAGGACACTATGGCTACACCTTC.